Following are 21 T cell receptor beta chains from one sample sequenced in a study of T cells after yellow fever vaccination. TCRdb recomputed calls from the 5' RACE reads with MiXCR, one row per CDR3 protein. The sample has a few hundred thousand distinct CDR3 sequences, about 7.1% seen once. The material was CD4+ T cells sorted from PBMCs, obtained 15 days after the yellow fever booster vaccination. Receptor source: a man aged 30-40 years who received the YFV17D yellow fever vaccine.

This clonotype showed up just a few times. This chain uses TRBV5-1 with TRBJ2-3; D is uncertain. V was clipped by 4 bases and J by 4 bases, with 13 bases between them. The germline gives CDR1 SGHRS, CDR2 YFSETQ. The CDR3 loop spans 14 amino acids. The CDR3 DNA follows: TGCGCCAGCAGCCCCGGCCAGGCGGCAGATACGCAGTATTTT. The encoded protein is CASSPGQAADTQYF.

A note on this clonotype: This may come from a read error, since a much larger clone is one base off. The rearrangement joins TRBV7-6 to TRBJ2-2, with TRBD1 as a possible D gene (5 bases). Germline V gene data show CDR1 as SGHVS and CDR2 as FNYEAQ. The V end lost 5 bases, the J end lost 7 bases, and 17 bases lay between the germline ends. The CDR3 is 15 residues long. The CDR3 loop reads CASSPQTVGSGELFF. The CDR3 DNA reads TGTGCCAGCAGCCCCCAGACAGTTGGCAGCGGGGAGCTGTTTTTT.

The chain combines TRBV5-1 with TRBJ2-5; D perhaps matches TRBD2 (6 bases). The CDR3 totals 14 residues. V was pared by 1 base and J by 4 bases, with 11 bases between. Germline-derived CDR1 and CDR2 are SGHRS and YFSETQ. CDR3 region: CASSLIGGGETQYF. For the CDR3, the DNA is TGCGCCAGCAGCTTGATCGGGGGTGGAGAGACCCAGTACTTC.

This clonotype has ten or more counts. The genes are TRBV7-8 and TRBJ2-2, with 9 bases aligning to TRBD1. Germline values: CDR1 SGHVS, CDR2 FQNEAQ. V was pared by 5 bases and J by 4 bases, with 8 bases of the junction left unmatched. The CDR3 extends over 16 amino acids. CDR3 sequence (DNA): TGTGCCAGCAGCCCCATTGGGACAGGGATCACCGGGGAGCTGTTTTTT. Residues: CASSPIGTGITGELFF.

This clonotype was observed many times. The chain couples TRBV7-2 to TRBJ2-7; D gene uncertain. V dropped 6 bases and J dropped 1 base, with 4 bases sitting between them. Germline CDR1 and CDR2: SGHTA and FQGNSA. This CDR3 spans 11 amino acids. For the CDR3, the DNA is TGTGCCAGCAGTTTTTCCTACGAGCAGTACTTC. Encoded protein: CASSFSYEQYF.

This clonotype was detected a few times. The CDR3 sequence: CASSQDKTGGNTEAFF. The CDR3 DNA reads TGTGCCAGCTCCCAAGACAAGACAGGTGGGAACACTGAAGCTTTCTTT. This rearrangement joins TRBV18 to TRBJ1-1; tentative D call: TRBD1 (6 bases). The CDR3 extends over 16 amino acids. Trimming removed 6 bases from V and 1 base from J, with 18 bases in between. Looked up from germline, CDR1 is KGHSH and CDR2 is LQKENI.

This clonotype was detected only a few times. The chain links TRBV11-2 to TRBJ1-4; D is unclear. V lost 6 bases, J lost 1 base, and 12 bases lay in between. In germline, CDR1 is SGHAT, CDR2 FQNNGV. This CDR3 is built from 15 residues. The CDR3 loop is CASSILVETNEKLFF. CDR3 DNA sequence: TGTGCCAGCAGTATCCTAGTGGAAACTAATGAAAAACTGTTTTTT.

This clonotype showed up just a few times. The genes are TRBV25-1 and TRBJ2-3; D may correspond to TRBD1 or TRBD2 (5 bases each). V gave up 1 base and J gave up 7 bases, with 12 bases separating them. Germline loops: CDR1 MGHDK, CDR2 SYGVNS. CDR3 size: 14 residues. The CDR3 coding sequence is TGTGCCAGCAGTGAATCAGAGGGGCCATATACGCAGTATTTT. Protein: CASSESEGPYTQYF.

The chain has TRBV12-3 or TRBV12-4 and TRBJ1-5, with 7 nucleotides matching TRBD1. The ends lost 6 bases at V and 3 bases at J; junction bases unmatched: 5. The CDR3 loop spans 14 amino acids. CDR3 DNA: TGTGCCAGCAGCAAACAGGGGATCAATCAGCCCCAGCATTTT. This translates into CASSKQGINQPQHF.

This clonotype was counted ten times or more. The chain joins TRBV10-2 to TRBJ2-1; 7 bases agree with TRBD2. The CDR3 sequence is 13 residues long. CDR1 is WSHSY and CDR2 is SAAADI in the germline V gene. The V and J ends lost 7 bases and 5 bases, in that order; junction bases with no gene match: 5. In DNA, the CDR3 is TGCGCCAGCAAAAGGGGAGGGGACAATGAGCAGTTCTTC. Protein sequence: CASKRGGDNEQFF.

Ten or more counts support this clonotype. This chain links TRBV4-2 with TRBJ2-7, with TRBD2 matching 11 bases. The CDR3 has 17 residues. Trimming cost V 2 bases and J 0 bases; bases outside gene matches: 6. The V gene's germline CDR1 is LGHNA and CDR2 YNFKEQ. The CDR3 protein is CASSQTAGTSGSYEQYF. The CDR3 DNA sequence: TGTGCCAGCAGCCAAACCGCCGGGACTAGCGGCTCCTACGAGCAGTACTTC.

This clonotype was detected only a few times. This chain joins TRBV20-1 and TRBJ2-3; a possible D gene is TRBD2 (7 bases). Germline CDR1 is DFQATT and CDR2 is SNEGSKA (reference sequence). This CDR3 region has 15 residues. The V gene lost 0 bases and the J gene lost 2 bases, with 12 bases spanning the gap. The DNA of the CDR3 is TGCAGTGCTAGAGATAGGGGGGACTACACAGATACGCAGTATTTT. Residues: CSARDRGDYTDTQYF.

In this sample, this clonotype turned up many times. The V and J genes are TRBV5-6 and TRBJ2-2, with D possibly TRBD2 on 6 matching bases. CDR1 is SGHDT and CDR2 is YYEEEE in the germline V gene. Deletions cut 0 bases from V and 1 base from J, with 7 bases between. The CDR3 consists of 15 residues. The CDR3 DNA sequence: TGTGCCAGCAGCTTGGGGGACTTGAACACCGGGGAGCTGTTTTTT. Translating gives CASSLGDLNTGELFF.

In its sample, this clonotype was seen many times. V usage is TRBV7-2 and J usage is TRBJ2-1; D gene uncertain. The CDR3 runs 16 residues. CDR1 is SGHTA, CDR2 FQGNSA, per germline. V was clipped by 4 bases and J by 0 bases, with 13 bases between them. CDR3 sequence reads: CASSSSGPSSYNEQFF. The DNA of the CDR3 is TGTGCCAGCAGCTCCTCGGGCCCAAGCTCCTACAATGAGCAGTTCTTC.

There are a few counts of this clonotype. This chain joins TRBV7-3 and TRBJ2-1; 7 positions match TRBD2. V dropped 1 base and J dropped 3; count of bases not matched to a gene: 12. Per the germline V gene, CDR1 is SGHTA and CDR2 is FQGTGA. This CDR3 region has 18 residues. CDR3 sequence: CASSLRTPAGLNYNEQFF. CDR3 in DNA: TGTGCCAGCAGCTTAAGGACCCCCGCGGGACTAAACTACAATGAGCAGTTCTTC.

This clonotype turned up a few times. This rearrangement joins TRBV11-2 to TRBJ2-3; 11 nucleotides align to TRBD2. After removal of 0 bases from V and 2 bases from J, the junction contained 7 bases not matched to a gene. The CDR3 spans 18 residues. Germline lookup yields CDR1 SGHAT and CDR2 FQNNGV. CDR3 sequence: CASSLDRRLAGSTDTQYF. The CDR3 DNA reads TGTGCCAGCAGCTTAGATCGACGACTAGCGGGATCCACAGATACGCAGTATTTT.

At least ten counts were recorded for this clonotype. The genes are TRBV20-1 and TRBJ2-1, with 8 bases that match TRBD2. J gave up 5 bases and V 6 bases, and 6 bases lay outside the gene matches. The CDR3 sequence is 13 residues long. Per germline, CDR1 DFQATT and CDR2 SNEGSKA (reference sequence). The CDR3 sequence is CSAPLAGHNEQFF. CDR3 bases: TGCAGTGCACCCCTAGCGGGCCACAATGAGCAGTTCTTC.

Ten or more counts support this clonotype. In DNA form, the CDR3 reads TGTGCCAGCAGTTTAATGCCTTCCGGGGCCTCCTACGAGCAGTACTTC. Protein product: CASSLMPSGASYEQYF. This sequence joins TRBV27 and TRBJ2-7; either TRBD1 or TRBD2 may fit D (5 bases each). The V gene lost 2 bases and the J gene lost 0 bases, with 14 bases spanning the gap. Germline V CDR1 and CDR2: MNHEY, SMNVEV (reference sequence). This CDR3 region has 16 residues.

In regard to this clonotype: Compared with germline, one end of the junction differs, possibly owing to a read error. The chain joins TRBV6-1 to TRBJ2-5; 10 nucleotides match TRBD2. Per germline, CDR1 MNHNS and CDR2 SASEGT. The CDR3 has 15 residues. In nucleotides, the CDR3 is TGTGCCAGCAGCGAAGCTAGCGGGAGTAGGGAGACCCAGTACTTC. Amino acids: CASSEASGSRETQYF.

This clonotype was seen repeatedly, ten times or more. J is TRBJ2-1 and V is TRBV23-1; D is perhaps TRBD1 or TRBD2 (6 bases each). TRBV23-1 is given ORF status, its function remaining uncertain. CDR3 size: 16 residues. V was cut by 1 base and J by 8 bases, with 18 bases left in between. CDR3 sequence reads: CASSQYWGAGTDEQFF. The CDR3 nucleotides read TGCGCCAGCAGTCAATATTGGGGGGCAGGGACGGATGAGCAGTTCTTC.

The table lists this clonotype with a few counts. The rearrangement uses TRBV5-1 and TRBJ1-2; TRBD1 matches 8 bases. There are 13 residues in the CDR3. The germline V gene encodes CDR1 SGHRS and CDR2 YFSETQ. Losses at the gene ends were 7 bases for V and 6 bases for J; bases not matched to a gene: 8. This CDR3 is CASSGQGHDGYTF. The DNA of the CDR3 is TGCGCCAGCTCCGGACAGGGACATGATGGCTACACCTTC.